Shown below are 18 T cell receptor beta chains from a single sample sequenced in a study of breast tumors, draining lymph nodes, adjacent tissues. TCRdb re-analysed the multiplex PCR reads in MiXCR, keeping a single row per CDR3 protein. The data contain 100,000 or so distinct CDR3 sequences, less than 25% of them singletons. Breast cancer patients provided tissue from their axillary draining lymph nodes. Sequenced input: axillary lymph node tissue. Receptors originate from a female donor with breast cancer. Some clones in this sample may be carry-over from other donors' samples.

This clonotype was counted only a few times. A single base separates this from a much larger clone, so it may be a read error. The gene calls are TRBV24-1 and TRBJ2-1, with 9 bases lining up with TRBD1. Per germline, CDR1 KGHDR and CDR2 SFDVKD. The CDR3 is made up of 16 amino acids. CDR3 sequence: CATSDWGTGRSNERFF. The CDR3, as DNA: TGTGCCACCAGTGATTGGGGGACAGGGCGTAGCAATGAGCGGTTCTTC.

This clonotype was seen ten or more times. The chain employs TRBV7-8 and TRBJ2-2, with a tentative D call TRBD2 (5 bases). Germline-derived CDR1 and CDR2 are SGHVS and FQNEAQ. V dropped 5 bases and J dropped 7 bases, with 14 bases sitting between them. There are 14 residues in the CDR3. CDR3 sequence (DNA): TGTGCCAGCAGCGAGAAACCGGGGTACGGGGAGCTGTTTTTT. Residues: CASSEKPGYGELFF.

This clonotype was recorded many times. The chain joins TRBV9 to TRBJ2-7; 10 bases fit TRBD1. Germline V gives CDR1 SGDLS, CDR2 YYNGEE. V shed 4 bases, J shed 4 bases, and the junction held 5 bases outside the gene matches. CDR3 length equals 14 residues. In nucleotides, the CDR3 is TGTGCCAGCAGCTACCGGGACAGGGGTTACGAGCAGTACTTC. It translates to CASSYRDRGYEQYF. The complete variable domain, with remaining parts taken from reference TRBV9 and TRBJ2-7, reads DSGVTQTPKHLITATGQRVTLRCSPRSGDLSVYWYQQSLDQGLQFLIQYYNGEERAKGNILERFSAQQFPDLHSELNLSSLELGDSALYFCASSYRDRGYEQYFGPGTRLTVT.

This clonotype was seen ten or more times. V usage is TRBV2 and J usage is TRBJ2-1; 11 bases fit TRBD2. CDR3 length: 15 amino acids. With 2 bases clipped from V and 6 bases from J, the junction kept 3 bases outside the gene matches. CDR1 and CDR2 (germline): SNHLY, FYNNEI. This chain's CDR3 is CASSELAGGPNEQFF. The CDR3 DNA sequence: TGTGCCAGCAGTGAACTAGCGGGAGGTCCCAATGAGCAGTTCTTC.

This clonotype was recorded many times. The DNA for the CDR3 is TGTGCCAGCAGCCCCACCGCCTTAGAGACCCAGTACTTC. Encoded protein: CASSPTALETQYF. The chain has TRBV7-9 and TRBJ2-5; D uncertain. Trimming removed 5 bases from V and 4 bases from J, with 11 bases in between. From germline, CDR1 is SEHNR and CDR2 FQNEAQ (reference sequence). The length of the CDR3 is 13 residues.

Details on this clonotype: The junction does not match germline at one end; this may be a read error. The CDR3 nucleotides are TGCGCCAGCAGCCCCATACCAAGTTCGAACACCGGGGAGCTGATTTTT. Residues: CASSPIPSSNTGELIF. This rearrangement joins TRBV5-1 to TRBJ2-2, with D possibly being TRBD2 (5 bases). This CDR3 spans 16 amino acids. Germline CDR1 reads SGHRS; CDR2 reads YFSETQ.

In its sample, this clonotype was seen many times. The chain joins TRBV20-1 to TRBJ2-7; 9 nucleotides line up with TRBD2. Losses at the gene ends were 7 bases for V and 9 bases for J; bases not matched to a gene: 22. The CDR3 is made up of 16 amino acids. Germline V gene lookup returns CDR1 DFQATT and CDR2 SNEGSKA (reference sequence). The CDR3 nucleotides are TGCAGTGGGTCGGTGCTAGCGGGAACCATGCGTGGGCGGCAGTACTTC. Amino acid sequence: CSGSVLAGTMRGRQYF.

This clonotype showed up many times. The chain carries TRBV6-5 and TRBJ2-7, with D perhaps matching TRBD1 or TRBD2 (6 bases each). Trimming cost V 0 bases and J 5 bases, with 14 bases left between them. Germline-derived CDR1 and CDR2 are MNHEY and SVGAGI. This CDR3 spans 15 amino acids. CDR3 nucleotide sequence: TGTGCCAGCAGTTACTCGGGGGGACAACTTGACGAGCAGTACTTC. Residues: CASSYSGGQLDEQYF.

As concerns this clonotype: This may come from a read error, since a much larger clone is one base off. Because the CDR3 is missing its conserved closing phenylalanine or tryptophan, this is likely a read error. The genes are TRBV12-3 or TRBV12-4 and TRBJ1-2; TRBD1 aligns across 8 bases. J was trimmed by 6 bases and V by 5 bases; bases with no gene match: 11. The CDR3 spans 15 residues. CDR3 loop: CASSVSGGWKDGYTL. As DNA, the CDR3 is TGTGCCAGCAGTGTCTCAGGGGGCTGGAAGGATGGCTACACCCTC.

As for this clonotype: This may come from a read error, since a much larger clone is one base off. The chain employs TRBV11-2 and TRBJ2-3, with 8 bases identical to TRBD2. Looked up from germline, CDR1 is SGHAT and CDR2 is FQNNGV. The CDR3 is made up of 18 amino acids. In DNA form, the CDR3 reads TGTGCCAGCAGCTTAGGCAGGACTAGCTTGAGGAGCACAGATACGCGGTATTTT. Its translation: CASSLGRTSLRSTDTRYF.

This clonotype was seen repeatedly, ten times or more. V is TRBV10-3 and J is TRBJ2-5; tentative D call: TRBD1 (6 bases). V was clipped by 5 bases and J by 5 bases, with 15 bases between them. Per germline, CDR1 ENHRY and CDR2 SYGVKD. The CDR3 length is 14 residues. This chain's CDR3 is CAISKKGEGETQYF. In nucleotides, the CDR3 is TGTGCCATCAGTAAAAAGGGGGAAGGGGAGACCCAGTACTTC.

This clonotype was found a few times. V and J are TRBV9 and TRBJ2-2; D not certain. The CDR3 is 15 amino acids. Germline loops: CDR1 SGDLS, CDR2 YYNGEE. V shed 1 base and J shed 8 bases, with 15 bases lying between them. CDR3: CASSVSPHGGGELFF. CDR3 DNA: TGTGCCAGCAGCGTAAGCCCCCACGGCGGAGGGGAGCTGTTTTTT.

There are many counts of this clonotype. V and J are TRBV7-6 and TRBJ2-5; D not certain. This CDR3 is built from 14 residues. Germline V gene sequence: CDR1 SGHVS, CDR2 FNYEAQ. Trimming shortened V by 4 bases and J by 2 bases, and 11 bases separated the two germline ends. The CDR3 sequence is CASSSTTWQETQYF. DNA for the CDR3: TGTGCCAGCAGCTCGACCACGTGGCAAGAGACCCAGTACTTC.

Points on this clonotype: A single base separates this from a much larger clone, so it may be a read error. The V call is TRBV5-1, the J call TRBJ1-2, with 7 bases identical to TRBD1. Germline V lookup: CDR1 SGHRS, CDR2 YFSETQ. The CDR3 covers 13 residues. Trimming at V came to 4 bases and at J to 10 bases, leaving 10 bases not matched to a gene. The CDR3: CASSTDREGDYTF. The CDR3 DNA reads as TGCGCCAGCAGCACAGACAGGGAAGGGGACTACACCTTC. The complete variable domain, with remaining parts taken from reference TRBV5-1 and TRBJ1-2, reads KAGVTQTPRYLIKTRGQQVTLSCSPISGHRSVSWYQQTPGQGLQFLFEYFSETQRNKGNFPGRFSGRQFSNSRSEMNVSTLELGDSALYLCASSTDREGDYTFGSGTRLTVV.

In its sample, this clonotype was seen many times. V and J are TRBV6-1 and TRBJ1-2; no firm D call. Germline CDR1 reads MNHNS; CDR2 reads SASEGT. The CDR3 loop spans 13 amino acids. V dropped 3 bases and J dropped 8 bases, with 13 bases sitting between them. The CDR3 protein is CASSELPRGGYTF. CDR3 bases: TGTGCCAGCAGTGAGCTACCAAGAGGGGGCTACACCTTC.

Ten or more counts support this clonotype. The chain combines TRBV19 with TRBJ2-3, with TRBD2 matching over 10 bases. Germline lookup yields CDR1 LNHDA and CDR2 SQIVND (reference sequence). CDR3 length: 16 amino acids. V lost 5 bases, J lost 4 bases, and 9 bases stayed unmatched. CDR3 sequence reads: CASSVRSGGPSDTQYF. DNA of the CDR3: TGTGCCAGTAGTGTGCGTAGCGGGGGGCCGTCAGATACGCAGTATTTT.

This clonotype was detected ten times or more. V usage is TRBV2 and J usage is TRBJ2-3, with TRBD2 matching 12 bases. This CDR3 has 16 amino acids. With 6 bases clipped from V and 9 bases from J, the junction kept 13 bases outside the gene matches. CDR1 and CDR2 (germline): SNHLY, FYNNEI. Written as DNA, the CDR3 is TGTGCCAGCAGGGGAACTAGCGGGGGGACGGTCGGGACGCAGTATTTT. The encoded protein is CASRGTSGGTVGTQYF.

This clonotype was counted a few times. The V gene is TRBV16, the J gene TRBJ1-5; no reliable D call. V was cut by 3 bases and J by 2 bases, with 11 bases left in between. Germline CDR1 KGHSY, CDR2 FQNENV. The CDR3 has 15 amino acids. The CDR3 DNA is TGTGCCAGCAGCCAGATTTTAAAGGGCAATCAGCCCCAGCATTTT. Amino acids: CASSQILKGNQPQHF. Using reference TRBV16 and TRBJ1-5 for the parts outside the CDR3, the full variable domain is GEEVAQTPKHLVRGEGQKAKLYCAPIKGHSYVFWYQQVLKNEFKFLISFQNENVFDETGMPKERFSAKCLPNSPCSLEIQATKLEDSAVYFCASSQILKGNQPQHFGDGTRLSIL.